Given below is one T cell receptor (beta chain) in context. Antigen unknown. Libraries were prepared by immunoSEQ multiplex PCR; TCRdb keeps only in-frame clonotypes and omits some of them. This sample has roughly 67,000 clones; more than 60% occur once, and the top ten carry about 10%. Losses at the gene ends were 3 bases for V and 5 bases for J; bases not matched to a gene: 5. Germline-derived CDR1 and CDR2 are MGHRA and YSYEKL. The CDR3 is 14 amino acids. The data were obtained in a study of vaccination effects on CD4 cells after COVID-19. Antigen-specific CD4+ T cells expanded by the ViraFEST assay with viral peptide pools were then sequenced. Cultured cells yielded isolated CD4+ T cells after around 9 days. The study found no prior SARS-CoV-2 infection in the vaccine recipients, who tested negative for nucleocapsid antibodies.

This receptor was obtained from a human donor who received a COVID-19 vaccine. V usage is TRBV4-1 and J usage is TRBJ2-5; 8 nucleotides match TRBD1. The sequences come from CD4+ T cells from PBMCs cultured with SARS-CoV-2 spike peptides, collected before COVID-19 vaccination. CDR3 in amino acids: CASSHVDRVETQYF. DNA for the CDR3: TGCGCCAGCAGCCACGTGGACAGGGTTGAGACCCAGTACTTC.